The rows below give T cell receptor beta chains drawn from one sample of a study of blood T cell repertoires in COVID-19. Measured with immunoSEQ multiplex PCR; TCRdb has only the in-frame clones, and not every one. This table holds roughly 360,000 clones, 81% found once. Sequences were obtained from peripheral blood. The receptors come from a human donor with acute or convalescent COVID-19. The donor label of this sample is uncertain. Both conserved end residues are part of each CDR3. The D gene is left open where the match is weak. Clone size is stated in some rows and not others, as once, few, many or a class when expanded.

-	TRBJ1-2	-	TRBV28	TGTGCCAGCCACAGGGTTAACTATGGCTACACCTTC	CASHRVNYGYTF
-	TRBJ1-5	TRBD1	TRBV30	TGTGCCTGGAGGGAAGGACAGGTCCCCAATCAGCCCCAGCATTTT	CAWREGQVPNQPQHF
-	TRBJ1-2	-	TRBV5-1	TGCGCCAGCAATGTCGGGGGGGCTGGCTATGGCTACACCTTC	CASNVGGAGYGYTF
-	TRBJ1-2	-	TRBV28	TGTGCCAGCAGTTTGCGTACCATACGGGTCCATGGCTACACCTTC	CASSLRTIRVHGYTF
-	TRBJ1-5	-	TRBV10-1	TGCGCCAGCAGTGATGGTTCAGGTCAGCCCCAGCATTTT	CASSDGSGQPQHF
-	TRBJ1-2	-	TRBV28	TGTGCCAGCAGTTCAGGTTACGTAAAGGGCTACACCTTC	CASSSGYVKGYTF
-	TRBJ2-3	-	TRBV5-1	TGCGCCAGCAGCTACACCGTTATGAGCACAGATACGCAGTATTTT	CASSYTVMSTDTQYF
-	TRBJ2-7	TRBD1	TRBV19	TGTGCCAGTAGTAGGTCCGGGACAGGGTTTTACGAGCAGTACTTC	CASSRSGTGFYEQYF
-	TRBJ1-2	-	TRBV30	TGTGCCTGGAGTGTACCCTGGACAGAAGGCTACACCTTC	CAWSVPWTEGYTF
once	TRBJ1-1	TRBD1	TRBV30	TGTGCCTGGAGTGTACTTGGGGGCGGTTCATCCGACAGGGCCAAAGCTTTCTTT	CAWSVLGGGSSDRAKAFF
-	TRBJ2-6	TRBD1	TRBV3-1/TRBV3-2	TGTGCCAGCAGCCTCTCCGGGACAGGCCGCTCTGGGGCCAACGTCCTGACTTTC	CASSLSGTGRSGANVLTF
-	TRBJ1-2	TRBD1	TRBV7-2	TGTGCCAGCAGCCCAGATGGACAGGTACGCGGCTACACCTTC	CASSPDGQVRGYTF
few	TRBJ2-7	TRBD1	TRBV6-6	TGTGCCAGCAGTACCGGGACAGCCCTATCCTACGAGCAGTACTTC	CASSTGTALSYEQYF
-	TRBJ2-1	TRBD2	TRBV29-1	TGCAGCGTTGAAGATGGATGGCTAGCGGGGCGAAGCGACTCCTACAATGAGCAGTTCTTC	CSVEDGWLAGRSDSYNEQFF
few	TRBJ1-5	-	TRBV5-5	TGTGCCAGCAGCTTTAGGGGAAATCAGCCCCAGCATTTT	CASSFRGNQPQHF
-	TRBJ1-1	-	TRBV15	TGTGCCACCAGGAGAAACAAGAACACTGAAGCTTTCTTT	CATRRNKNTEAFF
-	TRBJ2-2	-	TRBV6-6	TGTGCCAGCAGTTACTTCCAACCGGTGAACACCGGGGAGCTGTTTTTT	CASSYFQPVNTGELFF
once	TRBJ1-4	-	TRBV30	TGTGCCTTTTCTCATCGGGCTAATGAAAAACTGTTTTTT	CAFSHRANEKLFF
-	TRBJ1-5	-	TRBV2	TGTGCCAGCAGCGGAACAGGGCGTCAGCCCCAGCATTTT	CASSGTGRQPQHF
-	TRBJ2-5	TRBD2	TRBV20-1	TGCAGTGCTAGTTGGGAACTAGCGGGAGATCAAGAGACCCAGTACTTC	CSASWELAGDQETQYF
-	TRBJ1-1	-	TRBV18	TGTGCCAGCTCACCAATTCTTCCAAGACAGGTCGGGAACACTGAAGCTTTCTTT	CASSPILPRQVGNTEAFF
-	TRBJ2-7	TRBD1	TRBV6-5	TGTGCCAGCAGTTTCCGGACAGGGGGCATCAACGAGCAGTACTTC	CASSFRTGGINEQYF
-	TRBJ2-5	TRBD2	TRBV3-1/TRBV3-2	TGTGCCAGCAGCCCCGGGGGGTGGGAGACCCAGTACTTC	CASSPGGWETQYF
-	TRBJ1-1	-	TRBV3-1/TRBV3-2	TGTGCCAGCAGCCAAGTTTGGACGGACAAAAGCTACACTGAAGCTTTCTTT	CASSQVWTDKSYTEAFF
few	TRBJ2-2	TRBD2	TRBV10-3	TGTGCCATCAGTCTACTAGCGGCGAACACCGGGGAGCTGTTTTTT	CAISLLAANTGELFF
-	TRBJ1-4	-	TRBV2	TGTGCCAGCAGTGAAAGCCCCAACAGGGTTTTTGAGGAAAAACTGTTTTTT	CASSESPNRVFEEKLFF
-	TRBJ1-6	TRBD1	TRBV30	TGTGCCCATGGGACAGGGGCGGGCTCACCCTTCCACTTT	CAHGTGAGSPFHF
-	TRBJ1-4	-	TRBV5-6	TGTGCCAGCAGGGATGGGGGGAACAGCGAAAAACTGTTTTTT	CASRDGGNSEKLFF
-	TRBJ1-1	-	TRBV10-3	TGTGCCATCAGTGACAGGCCAAACACTGAAGCTTTCTTT	CAISDRPNTEAFF
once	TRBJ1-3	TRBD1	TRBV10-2	TGCGCCATCTGGGACAGGGGGCGAGGAAACACCATATATTTT	CAIWDRGRGNTIYF
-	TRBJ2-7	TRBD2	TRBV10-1	TGCGCCAGCAGTGACCGGGGGGTTGGCAACGAGCAGTACTTC	CASSDRGVGNEQYF
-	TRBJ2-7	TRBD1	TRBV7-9	TGTGCCAGCAGCTCCCCAGCGGGACAGGGGGACGAGCAGTACTTC	CASSSPAGQGDEQYF
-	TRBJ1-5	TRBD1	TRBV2	TGTGCCAGCAGTGAAGCGCTCAAATCAGGGGGTCAGCCCCAGCATTTT	CASSEALKSGGQPQHF
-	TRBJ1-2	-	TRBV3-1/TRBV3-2	TGTGCCAGCAGCCAATCGACTTTTGGCTACACCTTC	CASSQSTFGYTF
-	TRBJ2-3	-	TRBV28	TGTGCCAGCAGTCAACGCTGGGAGGGGGACACCACAGATACGCAGTATTTT	CASSQRWEGDTTDTQYF
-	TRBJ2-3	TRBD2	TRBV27	TGTGCCAGCAGTTTGCGGGAGACAGATACGCAGTATTTT	CASSLRETDTQYF
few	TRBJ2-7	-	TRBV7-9	TGTGCCAGCAGCTTAGGAGCTCCGGGGTTTTACGAGCAGTACTTC	CASSLGAPGFYEQYF
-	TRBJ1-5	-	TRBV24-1	TGTGCCACCAGTGACGGGGACTCAAGGGAGCGTCAGCCCCAGCATTTT	CATSDGDSRERQPQHF
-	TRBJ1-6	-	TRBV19	TGTGCCAGTAGTCCACAGGGCTATAATTCACCCCTCCACTTT	CASSPQGYNSPLHF
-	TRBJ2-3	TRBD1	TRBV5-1	TGCGCCAGCCGACGGACAGGGATCACAGATACGCAGTATTTT	CASRRTGITDTQYF
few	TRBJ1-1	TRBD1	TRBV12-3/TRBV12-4	TGTGCCAGCGGGACAGGGGTAAACACTGAAGCTTTCTTT	CASGTGVNTEAFF
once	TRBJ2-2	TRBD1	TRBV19	TGTGCCAGTAATCGCCGGGACAGCACCGGGGAGCTGTTTTTT	CASNRRDSTGELFF
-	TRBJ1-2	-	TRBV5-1	TGCGCCAGCAGTGAACAGGGATTTGGCTACACCTTC	CASSEQGFGYTF
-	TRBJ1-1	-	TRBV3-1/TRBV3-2	TGTGCCAGCAGCCGGGGGGGCTTGGGGGCTTTCTTT	CASSRGGLGAFF
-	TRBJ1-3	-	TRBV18	TGTGCCAGCTCACCTCCAGAAGGGGTACTTGGGAACACCATATATTTT	CASSPPEGVLGNTIYF
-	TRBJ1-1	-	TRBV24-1	TGTGCCACCAGTGAGACAGATTTGCCCCCTGAAGCTTTCTTT	CATSETDLPPEAFF
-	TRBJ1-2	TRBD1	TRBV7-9	TGTGCCAGCACCCCGCTACAGGGGTTAAGAGGCTACACCTTC	CASTPLQGLRGYTF
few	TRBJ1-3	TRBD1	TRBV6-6	TGTGCCAGCAGTTACTCGACAGGGGACGGAAACACCATATATTTT	CASSYSTGDGNTIYF
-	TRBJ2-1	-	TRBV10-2	TGCGCCAGCAGTGAGCCCGGGAGCCGAGCCGCGTTCTTC	CASSEPGSRAAFF
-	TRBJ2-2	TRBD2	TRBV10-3	TGTGCCATCATGCCAGCGGGAGGTCTAACCGGGGAGCTGTTTTTT	CAIMPAGGLTGELFF
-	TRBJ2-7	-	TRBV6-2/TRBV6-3	TGTGCCAGCAGTTACGCCCGAGGACTGATCTACGAGCAGTACTTC	CASSYARGLIYEQYF